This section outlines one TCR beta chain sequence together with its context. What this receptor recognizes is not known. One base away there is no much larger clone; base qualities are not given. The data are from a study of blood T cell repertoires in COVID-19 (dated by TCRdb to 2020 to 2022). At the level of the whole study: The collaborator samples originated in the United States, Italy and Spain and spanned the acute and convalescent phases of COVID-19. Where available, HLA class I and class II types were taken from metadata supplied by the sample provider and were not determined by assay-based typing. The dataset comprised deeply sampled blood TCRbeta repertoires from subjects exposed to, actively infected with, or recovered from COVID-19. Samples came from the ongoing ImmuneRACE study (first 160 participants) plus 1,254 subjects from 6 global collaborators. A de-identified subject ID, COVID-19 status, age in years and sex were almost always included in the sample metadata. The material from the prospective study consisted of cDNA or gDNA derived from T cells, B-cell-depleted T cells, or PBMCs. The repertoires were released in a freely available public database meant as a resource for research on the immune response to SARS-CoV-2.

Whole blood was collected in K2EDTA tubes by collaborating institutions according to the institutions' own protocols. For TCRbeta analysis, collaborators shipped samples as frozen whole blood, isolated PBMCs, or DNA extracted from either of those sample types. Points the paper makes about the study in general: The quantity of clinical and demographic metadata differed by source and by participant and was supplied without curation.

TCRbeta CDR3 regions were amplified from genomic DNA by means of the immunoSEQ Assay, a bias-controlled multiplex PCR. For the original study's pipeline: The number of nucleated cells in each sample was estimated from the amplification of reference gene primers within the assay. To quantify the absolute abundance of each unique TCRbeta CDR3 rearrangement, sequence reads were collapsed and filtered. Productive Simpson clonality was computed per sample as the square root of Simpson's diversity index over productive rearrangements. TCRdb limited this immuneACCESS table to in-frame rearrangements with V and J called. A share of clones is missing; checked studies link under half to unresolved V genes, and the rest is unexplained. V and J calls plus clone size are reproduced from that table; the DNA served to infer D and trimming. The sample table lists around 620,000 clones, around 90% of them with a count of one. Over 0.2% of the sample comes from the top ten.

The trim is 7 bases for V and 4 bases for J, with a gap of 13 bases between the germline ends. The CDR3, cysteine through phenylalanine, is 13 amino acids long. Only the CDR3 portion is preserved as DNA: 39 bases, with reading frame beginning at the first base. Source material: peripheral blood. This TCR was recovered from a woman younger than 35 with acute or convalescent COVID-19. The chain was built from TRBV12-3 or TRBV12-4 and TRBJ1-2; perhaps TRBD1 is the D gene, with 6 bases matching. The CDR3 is CASTPGQIYGYTF. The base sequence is TGTGCCAGCACCCCCGGACAGATCTATGGCTACACCTTC.